A selection of T cell receptor beta chains follows, all from one sample in a study of blood T cell repertoires in COVID-19. Some clones are missing from TCRdb's copy, which holds only in-frame ones; the method was immunoSEQ multiplex PCR. This sample has fewer than 350,000 clones; around 90% occur once, and the top ten carry roughly 4%. The sequenced sample consisted of peripheral blood. Receptor source: a woman aged 55-69 years with COVID-19, enrolled during active disease. Both conserved end residues are part of each CDR3. The D gene is left open where the match is weak. A row's size may be missing; if present it is once, few, many or a size class.

j_gene,abundance,d_gene,v_gene,CDR3aa
TRBJ1-2,-,TRBD1,TRBV7-9,CASSLATGGIGYTF
TRBJ1-6,-,-,TRBV2,CASSFFGQTNNSPLHF
TRBJ2-3,-,-,TRBV11-2,CASSLTGVEDTQYF
TRBJ2-7,-,-,TRBV7-9,CASNRGAGVTPHEQYF
TRBJ1-1,many,TRBD1,TRBV2,CASSGDRASVAFF
TRBJ1-2,-,-,TRBV10-3,CAHQKPGSYGYTF
TRBJ1-2,few,-,TRBV18,CASSPDRDYGYTF
TRBJ2-7,-,TRBD2,TRBV18,CASSAQRDERDEQYF
TRBJ2-1,-,-,TRBV7-6,CASSRNSDNSYNEQFF
TRBJ1-2,-,TRBD1,TRBV3-1/TRBV3-2,CASSQDPLQGVDGYTF
TRBJ2-4,-,-,TRBV5-1,CASSFSVGEGNIQYF
TRBJ1-2,-,-,TRBV3-1/TRBV3-2,CASSRDGTPSRRTF
TRBJ1-1,-,TRBD1,TRBV29-1,CSVEWTGGSEAFF
TRBJ1-5,-,TRBD1,TRBV18,CASSRGTGGNNQPQHF
TRBJ2-7,-,-,TRBV3-1/TRBV3-2,CASRLTGKSYEQYF
TRBJ2-7,few,TRBD1,TRBV7-9,CASSRTRDRGTREQYF
TRBJ1-1,-,TRBD1,TRBV2,CASSGQGGNTEAFF
TRBJ2-3,few,TRBD2,TRBV2,CASRRGGTDTQYF
TRBJ1-2,-,TRBD1,TRBV9,CASSAPSRGRGYTF
TRBJ2-3,-,TRBD2,TRBV7-8,CASSFTTSGGRADTQYF
TRBJ1-2,-,TRBD1,TRBV29-1,CSVGDRGLVAGGYTF
TRBJ2-3,once,TRBD2,TRBV7-2,CASSSMIPGLGGTDTQYF
TRBJ1-4,-,-,TRBV3-1/TRBV3-2,CASSEPGGREKLFF
TRBJ2-7,-,-,TRBV11-3,CASSDTGSNPYEQYF
TRBJ2-1,-,-,TRBV5-1,CASSLSGDNEQFF
TRBJ1-2,-,TRBD1,TRBV6-5,CASSGSDRGYGYTF
TRBJ1-1,-,-,TRBV7-3,CASSSTPGSNTEAFF
TRBJ2-1,-,TRBD2,TRBV20-1,CSASVASGGQGYNEQFF
TRBJ2-2,-,-,TRBV10-1,CASTNGDNTGELFF
TRBJ1-1,-,-,TRBV5-8,CASSRRGGNTEAFF
TRBJ1-4,-,-,TRBV6-6,CASSYSRGWDEKLFF
TRBJ2-7,-,TRBD2,TRBV7-2,CASSLGTSGAEQYF
TRBJ1-4,-,-,TRBV6-1,CASSEGLATNEKLFF
TRBJ1-3,-,-,TRBV9,CASSQQGSGNTIYF
TRBJ2-7,-,-,TRBV28,CATLFRDGGGEQYF
TRBJ2-1,-,TRBD2,TRBV2,CASSGLAGFDEQFF
TRBJ1-4,-,-,TRBV3-1/TRBV3-2,CASSQGAREKLFF
TRBJ1-4,-,-,TRBV27,CASRRADRPTNEKLFF
TRBJ1-5,few,-,TRBV7-9,CASSLNPARGQPQHF
TRBJ2-3,-,TRBD2,TRBV29-1,CSVVGGADTQYF
TRBJ2-7,-,-,TRBV6-6,CASSYGAASYEQYF
TRBJ1-4,-,TRBD1,TRBV5-6,CASSRKTGLGSNEKLFF
TRBJ1-3,-,-,TRBV28,CASSLQGARLSSGNTIYF
TRBJ1-5,-,-,TRBV18,CASSPPGATGGRQPQHF
TRBJ1-6,-,-,TRBV6-5,CASRTPGLYNSPLHF
TRBJ1-6,-,-,TRBV6-1,CASSEAGGPPLHF
TRBJ1-1,-,-,TRBV18,CASSLTQEAFF
TRBJ2-2,-,-,TRBV7-2,CASSNLRQNTGELFF
TRBJ1-5,-,TRBD1,TRBV25-1,CASGDSLQPQHF
TRBJ1-5,-,TRBD1,TRBV5-8,CASSLGDSPSNQPQHF
TRBJ2-3,-,-,TRBV27,CASSLRPTVLTDTQYF
TRBJ2-1,-,-,TRBV11-2,CASSLTAYNEQFF